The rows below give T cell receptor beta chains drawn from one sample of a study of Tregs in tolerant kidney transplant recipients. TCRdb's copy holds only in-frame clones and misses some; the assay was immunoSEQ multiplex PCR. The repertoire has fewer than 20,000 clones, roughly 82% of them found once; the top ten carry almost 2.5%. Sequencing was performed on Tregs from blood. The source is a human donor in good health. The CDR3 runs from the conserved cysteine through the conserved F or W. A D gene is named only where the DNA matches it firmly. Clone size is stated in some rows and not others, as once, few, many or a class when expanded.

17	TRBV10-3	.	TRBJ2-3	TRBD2	TGTGCCATCAGCCTCGGACTAGCGGGAGTCGGACACACGACGCAGTATTTT	CAISLGLAGVGHTTQYF
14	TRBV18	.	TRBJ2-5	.	TGTGCCAGCTCACCGGCGAGCCTTCAAGAGACCCAGTACTTC	CASSPASLQETQYF
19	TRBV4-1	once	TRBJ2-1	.	TGCGCCAGCAGCCAAGAGATATATCGAGTGCTGAGCTCCTACAATGAGCAGTTCTTC	CASSQEIYRVLSSYNEQFF
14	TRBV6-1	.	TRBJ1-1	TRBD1	TGTGCCAGCAGCACGACAGGGGTTGGCACTGAAGCTTTCTTT	CASSTTGVGTEAFF
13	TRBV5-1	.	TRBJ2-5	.	TGCGCCAGCAGCTTCAGGGGTCAAGAGACCCAGTACTTC	CASSFRGQETQYF
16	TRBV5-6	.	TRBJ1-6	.	TGTGCCAGCAGCTTGGCTGGTCGGACCCTCAATTCACCCCTCCACTTT	CASSLAGRTLNSPLHF
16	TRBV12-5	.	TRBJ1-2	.	TGTGCTAGTGGTTTGTCCCAGGGAAATATAAACTATGGCTACACCTTC	CASGLSQGNINYGYTF
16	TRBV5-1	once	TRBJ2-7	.	TGCGCCAGCAGCCCCGGGACACGCTATCTCTCCTACGAGCAGTACTTC	CASSPGTRYLSYEQYF
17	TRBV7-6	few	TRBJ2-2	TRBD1	TGTGCCAGCAGCTTAGCGGGGGACAGGGGCCTCACCGGGGAGCTGTTTTTT	CASSLAGDRGLTGELFF
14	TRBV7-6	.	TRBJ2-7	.	TGTGCCAGCAGCTTAGCAAGGGGCCCCTACGAGCAGTACTTC	CASSLARGPYEQYF
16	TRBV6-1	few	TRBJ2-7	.	TGTGCCAGCAGTGAACACGGGACACCTTGGGACTACGAGCAGTACTTC	CASSEHGTPWDYEQYF
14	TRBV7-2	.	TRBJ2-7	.	TGTGCCAGCAGCTTCCGGTGGGAATCCTACGAGCAGTACTTC	CASSFRWESYEQYF
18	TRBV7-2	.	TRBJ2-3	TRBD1	TGTGCCAGCAGCTTATCACCAGTTCCAGGGGGTAGCACAGATACGCAGTATTTT	CASSLSPVPGGSTDTQYF
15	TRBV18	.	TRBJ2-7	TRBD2	TGTGCCAGCTCACCAGATCTAGCGGGATCACTCGAGCAGTACTTC	CASSPDLAGSLEQYF
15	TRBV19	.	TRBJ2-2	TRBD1	TGTGCCAGTAGTATAGGAGGGACAGTGGAACTCGAGCTGTTTTTT	CASSIGGTVELELFF
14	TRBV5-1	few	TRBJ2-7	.	TGCGCCAGCAGCCCGGCCGGGAGCTCCTACGAGCAGTACTTC	CASSPAGSSYEQYF
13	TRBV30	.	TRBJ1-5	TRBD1	TGTGCCTGGTCGACAGGGGAACATCAGCCCCAGCATTTT	CAWSTGEHQPQHF
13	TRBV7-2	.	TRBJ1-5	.	TGTGCCAGCAGCTTGACCCGGGAGCAGCCCCAGCATTTT	CASSLTREQPQHF
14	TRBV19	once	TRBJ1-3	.	TGTGCCAGTAGCAGGGTCCCCTCTGGAAACACCATATATTTT	CASSRVPSGNTIYF
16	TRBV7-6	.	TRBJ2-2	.	TGTGCCAGCAGCTTAGAGGCTAGCGTCGGAACCGGGGAGCTGTTTTTT	CASSLEASVGTGELFF
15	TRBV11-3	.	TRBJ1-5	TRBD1	TGTGCCAGCAGCCCCCGGACAGGTAACAATCAGCCCCAGCATTTT	CASSPRTGNNQPQHF
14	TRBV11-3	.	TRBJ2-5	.	TGTGCCAGCAGCTTAGATACGGCAGATACGACCCAGTACTTC	CASSLDTADTTQYF
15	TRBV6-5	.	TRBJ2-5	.	TGTGCCAGCTCCCCCCGGGAAGACAACCAAGAGACCCAGTACTTC	CASSPREDNQETQYF
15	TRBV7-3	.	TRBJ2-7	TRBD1	TGTGCCAGCAGCTTAACAGGGGGCCAACCCTACGAGCAGTACTTC	CASSLTGGQPYEQYF